A single T cell receptor beta chain is shown here with its context. Its antigen is as yet unknown. The input for sorted-subset replicate PCRs was 150 to 200 ng DNA, some 30,000 T cell genomes. Assay: immunoSEQ multiplex PCR; the TCRdb copy retains only in-frame clones and omits some. The sample holds 950,000 to 1,300,000 clones, 60% to 80% seen once. This sample was taken from a study of shared clonotypes between healthy human individuals. General study points: Non-shared clonotypes displayed generation probabilities falling below those of clonotypes present in all four donors. Sharing across four donors was highest in naive CD4 (around 5%) and lowest in memory CD8 (around 0.4%).

Germline V gene sequence: CDR1 SNHLY, CDR2 FYNNEI. The V gene lost 6 bases and the J gene lost 8 bases, with 19 bases spanning the gap. The CDR3 loop spans 15 amino acids. The rearrangement links TRBV2 to TRBJ1-4; D gene unclear. This receptor was obtained from a man in his late teens or twenties in good health. Sequencing was carried out using memory CD4+ T cells sorted from blood. Noted subset: CD45RA-negative fraction. The CDR3 DNA follows: TGTGCCAGCAGCCCCGGATTTTCGGATAGCGAAAAACTGTTTTTT. Amino acids: CASSPGFSDSEKLFF.